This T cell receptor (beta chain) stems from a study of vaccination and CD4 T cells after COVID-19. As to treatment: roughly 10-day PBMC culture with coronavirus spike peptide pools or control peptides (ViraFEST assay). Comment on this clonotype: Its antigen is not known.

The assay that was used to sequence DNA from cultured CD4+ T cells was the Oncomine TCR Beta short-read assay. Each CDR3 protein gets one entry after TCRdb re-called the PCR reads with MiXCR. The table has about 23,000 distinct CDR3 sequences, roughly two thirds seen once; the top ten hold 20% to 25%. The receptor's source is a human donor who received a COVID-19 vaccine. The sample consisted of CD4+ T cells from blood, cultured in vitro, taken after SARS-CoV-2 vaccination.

CDR3 sequence: CSARDRSSGVEYEQYF. CDR3 DNA sequence: TGCAGTGCTAGAGACCGAAGCTCAGGGGTTGAATACGAGCAGTACTTC. V is TRBV20-1 and J is TRBJ2-7; TRBD1 might be the D (6 bases). From germline, CDR1 is DFQATT and CDR2 SNEGSKA (reference sequence). This CDR3 region has 16 residues. V shed 0 bases and J shed 4 bases, with 19 bases lying between them.